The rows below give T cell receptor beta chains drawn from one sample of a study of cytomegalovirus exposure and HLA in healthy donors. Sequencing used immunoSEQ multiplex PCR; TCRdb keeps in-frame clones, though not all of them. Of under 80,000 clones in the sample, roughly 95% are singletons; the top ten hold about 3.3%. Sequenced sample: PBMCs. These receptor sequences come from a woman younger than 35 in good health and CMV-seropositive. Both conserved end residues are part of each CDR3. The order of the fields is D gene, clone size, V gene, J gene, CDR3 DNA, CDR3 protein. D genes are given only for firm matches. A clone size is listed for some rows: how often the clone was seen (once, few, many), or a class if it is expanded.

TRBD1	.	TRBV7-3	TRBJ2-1	TGTGCCAGCAGCCAGGGACAGGGCCAATACAATGAGCAGTTCTTC	CASSQGQGQYNEQFF
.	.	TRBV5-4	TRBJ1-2	TGTGCCAGCAGCCCCCTGCGGGACTATGGCTACACCTTC	CASSPLRDYGYTF
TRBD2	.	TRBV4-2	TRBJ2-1	TGTGCCAGCAGCCAAGAACGGGGACTAGCGGGAGGGGTATCCTACAATGAGCAGTTCTTC	CASSQERGLAGGVSYNEQFF
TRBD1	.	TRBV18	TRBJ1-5	TGTGCCAGCTCACCATTTGGCAGGGGGGAACAGCCCCAGCATTTT	CASSPFGRGEQPQHF
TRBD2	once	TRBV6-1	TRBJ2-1	TGTGCCAGCAGTGAAATTAGCGGGGGGCGTGAGCAGTTCTTC	CASSEISGGREQFF
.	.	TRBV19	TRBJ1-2	TGTGCCAGTAGTTGGGCCCTCGGGGATAAGTATGGCTACACCTTC	CASSWALGDKYGYTF
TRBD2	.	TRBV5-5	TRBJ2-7	TGTGCCAGCAGCGTGGGGAGGGGCGCAACCTCCTACGAGCAGTACTTC	CASSVGRGATSYEQYF
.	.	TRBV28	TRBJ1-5	TGTGCCAGCAGTTTTAGGGAGTATCCCCAGCATTTT	CASSFREYPQHF
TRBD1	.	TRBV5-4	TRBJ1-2	TGTGCCAGCAGCTTGGGGGGACAGAGTAACTATGGCTACACCTTC	CASSLGGQSNYGYTF
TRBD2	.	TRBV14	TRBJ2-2	TGTGCCAGCAGCCGCGGCGGGAGCGGGGGAATGAGAGGGAACACCGGGGAGCTGTTTTTT	CASSRGGSGGMRGNTGELFF
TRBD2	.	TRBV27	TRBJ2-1	TGTGCCAGCAGTTCACTAGCGGGGGACACCAATGAGCAGTTCTTC	CASSSLAGDTNEQFF
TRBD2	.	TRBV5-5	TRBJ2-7	TGTGCCAGCAGCTTGGTGACTAGCGGGAGGGGCGGAACCTACGAGCAGTACTTC	CASSLVTSGRGGTYEQYF
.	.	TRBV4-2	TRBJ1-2	TGTGCCAGCAGCCCCGATGCGGAAAACCCGGGCTACACCTTC	CASSPDAENPGYTF
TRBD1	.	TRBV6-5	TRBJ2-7	TGTGCCAGCAGTTACGGACAGGCTTCCTACGAGCAGTACTTC	CASSYGQASYEQYF
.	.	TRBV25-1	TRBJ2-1	TGTGCCAGCAGGAGGGGGACTACCTACAATGAGCAGTTCTTC	CASRRGTTYNEQFF
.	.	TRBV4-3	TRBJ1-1	TGCGCCAGCAGCCAGGATAGGGGGGGAAGGACTGAAGCTTTCTTT	CASSQDRGGRTEAFF
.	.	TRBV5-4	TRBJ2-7	TGTGCCAGCAGCTTGGGGAGGACTACCACGAGGGAGCAGTACTTC	CASSLGRTTTREQYF
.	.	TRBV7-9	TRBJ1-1	TGTGCCAGCAGCTTAGAAGGTCAGGTTAGCACTGAAGCTTTCTTT	CASSLEGQVSTEAFF
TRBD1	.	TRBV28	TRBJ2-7	TGTGCCAGCAGTCCGTATAGGGACAGCTCCTACGAGCAGTACTTC	CASSPYRDSSYEQYF
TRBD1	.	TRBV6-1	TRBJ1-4	TGTGCCAGCAGTGAACTTGACAGGGGAGGGGGTGAAAAACTGTTTTTT	CASSELDRGGGEKLFF
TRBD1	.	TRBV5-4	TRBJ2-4	TGTGCCAGCAGCCTTACCGGGACAGGGGATATTCAGTACTTC	CASSLTGTGDIQYF
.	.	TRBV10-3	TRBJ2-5	TGTGCCATCAGTGAGTCACGCAGGGTACCCCAAGAGACCCAGTACTTC	CAISESRRVPQETQYF
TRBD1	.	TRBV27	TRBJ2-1	TGTGCCAGCAGTCTTTGGACAGGGGGGATATCGAATGAGCAGTTCTTC	CASSLWTGGISNEQFF
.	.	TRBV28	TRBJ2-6	TGTGCCAGCAGGTCGTTTCTAAGCTCTGGGGCCAACGTCCTGACTTTC	CASRSFLSSGANVLTF
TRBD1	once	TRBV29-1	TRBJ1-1	TGCAGCCCTGAAAACTCAGGGGGAGCTTTCTTT	CSPENSGGAFF
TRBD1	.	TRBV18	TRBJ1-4	TGTGCCAGCTCAGCCGACAGGGGACGGGAAAAACTGTTTTTT	CASSADRGREKLFF
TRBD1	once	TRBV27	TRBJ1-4	TGTGCCAGCAGTTTATCGGGCCAGGGGGCTTTTAGAGAAAAACTGTTTTTT	CASSLSGQGAFREKLFF
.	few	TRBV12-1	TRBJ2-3	TGTGCCAGCGGCACCGGACTAGGCACAGATACGCAGTATTTT	CASGTGLGTDTQYF
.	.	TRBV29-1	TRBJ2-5	TGCAGCGTTACCCCCACCTCCCATGTCGAGGGGAGGACTCACCAAGAGACCCAGTACTTC	CSVTPTSHVEGRTHQETQYF
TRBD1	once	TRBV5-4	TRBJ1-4	TGTGCCAGCAGCACAGACAGGGGTTCAACTAATGAAAAACTGTTTTTT	CASSTDRGSTNEKLFF
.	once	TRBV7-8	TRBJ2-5	TGTGCCAGCAGCTTAGATCGAGAGACCCAGTACTTC	CASSLDRETQYF
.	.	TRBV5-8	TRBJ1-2	TGTGCCAGCAGCTTATTGCGGACAGCCTTCCGGGGCGATGGCTACACCTTC	CASSLLRTAFRGDGYTF
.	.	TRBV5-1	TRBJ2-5	TGCGCCAGCAGTTTCAGGGCAAAAGAGACCCAGTACTTC	CASSFRAKETQYF
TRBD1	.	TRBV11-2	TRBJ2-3	TGTGCCAGCAGCTTAAAACAGGGGTTCAACACAGATACGCAGTATTTT	CASSLKQGFNTDTQYF
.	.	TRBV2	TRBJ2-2	TGTGCCAGCAGTGTTAAGTTCAGGGCCTCGAACACCGGGGAGCTGTTTTTT	CASSVKFRASNTGELFF
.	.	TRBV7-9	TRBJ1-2	TGTGCCAGCAGCTTCCGGAACTATGGCTACACCTTC	CASSFRNYGYTF
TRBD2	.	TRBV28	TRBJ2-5	TGTGCCAGCAAGGAAGCGGGGGCCCGACAAGAGACCCAGTACTTC	CASKEAGARQETQYF
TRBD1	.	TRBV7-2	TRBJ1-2	TGTGCCAGCAGCTTGCAGGGGGATAGGGTCGATGGCTACACCTTC	CASSLQGDRVDGYTF
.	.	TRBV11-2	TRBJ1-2	TGTGCCAGCAGCTCCGGGGGGGTCTATGGCTACACCTTC	CASSSGGVYGYTF
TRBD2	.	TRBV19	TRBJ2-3	TGTGCCAGTAGTTCGTCGACTAGCGGGGTTCGAGATACGCAGTATTTT	CASSSSTSGVRDTQYF
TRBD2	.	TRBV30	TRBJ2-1	TGTGCCTGGAGTGTACGCCCAGCGGGGGGGATTTTGAATGAGCAGTTCTTC	CAWSVRPAGGILNEQFF
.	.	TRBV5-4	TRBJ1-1	TGTGCCAGCAGCTACAGGGACCAATGGACTGAAGCTTTCTTT	CASSYRDQWTEAFF
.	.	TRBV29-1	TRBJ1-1	TGCAGCGTTGAAACCAGACAGGTTCAGAACACTGAAGCTTTCTTT	CSVETRQVQNTEAFF
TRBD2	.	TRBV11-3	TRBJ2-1	TGTGCCAGCAGCCCCGGGACTAGCGGGTCCTACAATGAGCAGTTCTTC	CASSPGTSGSYNEQFF
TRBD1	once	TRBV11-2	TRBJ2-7	TGTGCCAGCAGCTTTACAGGGGGCTACGAGCAGTACTTC	CASSFTGGYEQYF
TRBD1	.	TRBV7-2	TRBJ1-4	TGTGCCAGCAGCCCTTGGGCCCGACAGGGCAGCGAAAAACTGTTTTTT	CASSPWARQGSEKLFF
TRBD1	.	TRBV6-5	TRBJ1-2	TGTGCCAGCAGTTACCGCCAGGGGGCAGGTGGCTACACCTTC	CASSYRQGAGGYTF
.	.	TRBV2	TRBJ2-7	TGTGCCAGCAGGGCTGGAGAATACGAGCAGTACTTC	CASRAGEYEQYF
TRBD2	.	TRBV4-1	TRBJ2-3	TGCGCCAGCAGCCAAGCTCTCGCGCTAGCGGGGAGCACAGATACGCAGTATTTT	CASSQALALAGSTDTQYF
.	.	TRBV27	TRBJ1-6	TGTGCCAGCAGTTTCAGTGGGCGCGGGAATTCACCCCTCCACTTT	CASSFSGRGNSPLHF
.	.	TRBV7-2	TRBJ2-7	TGTGCCAGCAGCTTAGCGAGTTTCTCCTACGAGCAGTACTTC	CASSLASFSYEQYF
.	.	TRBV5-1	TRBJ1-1	TGCGCCAGCAGGTGGCTGGGCCCGAACACTGAAGCTTTCTTT	CASRWLGPNTEAFF
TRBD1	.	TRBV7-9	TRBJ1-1	TGTGCCAGCAGCGACAGGGGTAAGAACACTGAAGCTTTCTTT	CASSDRGKNTEAFF
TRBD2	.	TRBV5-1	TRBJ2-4	TGCGCCAGCAGCTTGGGCCTAGCGGGGGACATTCAGTACTTC	CASSLGLAGDIQYF
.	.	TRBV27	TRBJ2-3	TGTGCCAGCAGTCCTCGGACAGGGAGGGCAGATACGCAGTATTTT	CASSPRTGRADTQYF
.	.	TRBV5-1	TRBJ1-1	TGCGCCAGCAGCGGGACAACCCAGGGAACTGAAGCTTTCTTT	CASSGTTQGTEAFF
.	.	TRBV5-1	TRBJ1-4	TGCGCCAGCAGCTTGGCGGGGGATGTTAAAACTAATGAAAAACTGTTTTTT	CASSLAGDVKTNEKLFF
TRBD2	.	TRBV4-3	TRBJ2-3	TGCGCCAGCAGCCATTCTAGCGAGCGGGGAGATACGCAGTATTTT	CASSHSSERGDTQYF
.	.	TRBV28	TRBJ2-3	TGTGCCAGCAGTGACAGAACTTTCACAGATACGCAGTATTTT	CASSDRTFTDTQYF
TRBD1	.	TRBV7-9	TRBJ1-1	TGTGCCAGCAGCTTAAGGACAGGGTCGGGCACTGAAGCTTTCTTT	CASSLRTGSGTEAFF